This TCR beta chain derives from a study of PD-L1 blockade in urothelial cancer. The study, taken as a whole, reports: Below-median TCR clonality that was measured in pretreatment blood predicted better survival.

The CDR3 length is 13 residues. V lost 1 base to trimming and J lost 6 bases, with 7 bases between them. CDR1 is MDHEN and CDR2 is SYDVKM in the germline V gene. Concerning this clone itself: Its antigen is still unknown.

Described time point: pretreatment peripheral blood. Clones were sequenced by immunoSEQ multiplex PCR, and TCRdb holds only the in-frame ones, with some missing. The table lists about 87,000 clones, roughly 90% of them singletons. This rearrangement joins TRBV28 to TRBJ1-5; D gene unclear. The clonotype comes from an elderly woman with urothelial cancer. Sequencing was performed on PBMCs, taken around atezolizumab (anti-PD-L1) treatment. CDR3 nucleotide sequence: TGTGCCAGCAGTTTATTGGGAGTTCAGCCCCAGCATTTT. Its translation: CASSLLGVQPQHF.